This TCR beta chain was obtained from a study of blood T cell repertoires in COVID-19. On the study more broadly: T cells, B-cell-depleted T cells, or PBMCs supplied cDNA or gDNA.

Germline CDR1 is SGDLS and CDR2 is YYNGEE. CDR3 size: 15 residues. V shed 0 bases, J shed 5 bases, and the junction held 6 bases outside the gene matches. Original methodology: Estimation of nucleated cell counts was performed using reference gene primer amplification. The assay was immunoSEQ multiplex PCR, and TCRdb's table has in-frame clones only and misses some. Clone size and V and J calls were adopted from that table, with D and trimming inferred from the DNA. The table shows roughly 180,000 clones, with around 76% occurring only once. The specimen was peripheral blood. This clonotype was sampled from a woman aged 45-60 years with active or convalescent COVID-19. The rearrangement links TRBV9 to TRBJ1-1, with 8 bases that match TRBD1. The CDR3 DNA reads TGTGCCAGCAGCGTAGGGACAGGGAGTAGGACTGAAGCTTTCTTT. This codes for CASSVGTGSRTEAFF.